A selection of T cell receptor beta chains follows, all from one sample in a study of T-cell reconstitution after alpha-beta-depleted transplantation in children. TCRdb re-derived calls from the PCR reads in MiXCR, one entry per CDR3 protein. The repertoire holds 300,000 to 400,000 distinct CDR3 sequences, around 25% seen once, with 9.5% to 12% in the top ten. Sample: PBMCs, mostly from graft donor cells, taken 180 days after TCRalphabeta/CD19-depleted stem cell transplant. These TCRs come from a male patient under 18 who had a stem cell transplant for acute lymphoblastic leukemia, so the T cells may come from the graft donor. Both conserved end residues are part of each CDR3. Each record gives: clone size, J gene, D gene, V gene, CDR3 DNA, CDR3 protein. D genes are given only for firm matches. The size field is filled for only some rows; it gives once, few, many or a size class.

>-|TRBJ2-3|-|TRBV13
TGTGCCAGCAGCCCCCAGACCATCACAGATACGCAGTATTTT
CASSPQTITDTQYF
>few|TRBJ1-2|TRBD1|TRBV6-5
TGTGCCAGCAGTTACTCTCAAGGACAGGCCGGCTACTATGGCTACACCTTC
CASSYSQGQAGYYGYTF
>-|TRBJ2-5|TRBD1|TRBV5-1
TGCGCCAGCAGCCCCCGGGACAGGGGTACGGAGACCCAGTACTTC
CASSPRDRGTETQYF
>few|TRBJ2-1|TRBD1|TRBV3-1
TGTGCCAGCAGCCAAGCCCCTAGACAGGGTCTGAATGAGCAGTTCTTC
CASSQAPRQGLNEQFF
>-|TRBJ1-1|TRBD1|TRBV10-3
TGTGCCATCAGGGGTACGGGACAGAGCCACACTGAAGCTTTCTTT
CAIRGTGQSHTEAFF
>few|TRBJ2-2|-|TRBV4-3
TGCGCCAGCAGCCTAGAGGCGGGGGCTGCCGGGGAGCTGTTTTTT
CASSLEAGAAGELFF
>few|TRBJ2-1|TRBD1|TRBV7-9
TGTGCCAGCAGCAACCGGGACAGGGGGCGCGATGAGCAGTTCTTC
CASSNRDRGRDEQFF
>-|TRBJ1-1|-|TRBV12-3/TRBV12-4
TGTGCCAGCAGTTTCAAGAGGTGGGTAGAGCCTGAAGCTTTCTTT
CASSFKRWVEPEAFF
>-|TRBJ2-1|-|TRBV6-1
TGTGCCAGCAGTGGCCTACCCTACAATGAGCAGTTCTTC
CASSGLPYNEQFF
>few|TRBJ2-1|-|TRBV9
TGTGCCAGCAGCGTAGGGGGGCCGGGAGACCCGGTCTGGGATGAGCAGTTCTTC
CASSVGGPGDPVWDEQFF
>-|TRBJ2-5|TRBD2|TRBV7-9
TGTGCCAGCAGCTTAGGGGTAGCGGGCCTCCAAGAGACCCAGTACTTC
CASSLGVAGLQETQYF
>-|TRBJ2-6|-|TRBV2
TGTGCCAGCCGTCCCGGGACATTCTCCTCTGGGGCCAACGTCCTGACTTTC
CASRPGTFSSGANVLTF
>-|TRBJ1-5|-|TRBV7-8
TGTGCCAGCAGCTTAGAAAAAAGGATTTTCAGCAATCAGCCCCAGCATTTT
CASSLEKRIFSNQPQHF
>-|TRBJ1-3|-|TRBV3-1
TGTGCCAGCAGCCAAGAATGGGGGGCCCTCTCTGGAAACACCATATATTTT
CASSQEWGALSGNTIYF
>few|TRBJ2-2|-|TRBV4-2
TGTGCCAGCAGCCAAGAACGCGCCACCGGGGAGCTGTTTTTT
CASSQERATGELFF
>-|TRBJ2-3|-|TRBV9
TGTGCCAGCAGCCCCGCCTGGCAGGGGATTTTCACAGATACGCAGTATTTT
CASSPAWQGIFTDTQYF
>few|TRBJ2-5|-|TRBV18
TGTGCCAGCTCACCTGGGAGAGGTGAGACCCAGTACTTC
CASSPGRGETQYF
>few|TRBJ1-6|-|TRBV3-1
TGTGCCAGCAGCCAAGATCGAATCCGGGGTTCACCCCTCCACTTT
CASSQDRIRGSPLHF
>few|TRBJ2-7|-|TRBV29-1
TGCAGCGTATACCGGGACGGCGCCTACGAGCAGTACTTC
CSVYRDGAYEQYF
>-|TRBJ2-7|-|TRBV9
TGTGCCAGCAGCGTTGGGTTGAGGGGGGGATACGAGCAGTACTTC
CASSVGLRGGYEQYF
>few|TRBJ2-2|-|TRBV5-4
TGTGCCAGCAGCTTGGAACAGGGTCGCAGCGGTGTGAACACCGGGGAGCTGTTTTTT
CASSLEQGRSGVNTGELFF
>few|TRBJ2-1|TRBD2|TRBV5-1
TGCGCCAGCAGCGCGACTAGCGGGAGGGGCTCCTACAATGAGCAGTTCTTC
CASSATSGRGSYNEQFF
>-|TRBJ2-7|-|TRBV19
TGTGCCAGTAGGGCCGGGACCCCCTTCTCCGAGCAGTACTTC
CASRAGTPFSEQYF
>-|TRBJ2-7|-|TRBV27
TGTGCCAGCAGCATTACAGAGGCCTACGAGCAGTACTTC
CASSITEAYEQYF
>-|TRBJ1-2|-|TRBV6-1
TGTGCCAGCAGTGAAACCCCCACTTGGACTACAGGCTACACCTTC
CASSETPTWTTGYTF
>once|TRBJ2-3|TRBD2|TRBV29-1
TGCAGCGTTGGCCGTAGCGGGAGGGCCACAGATACGCAGTATTTT
CSVGRSGRATDTQYF
>-|TRBJ1-1|TRBD1|TRBV15
TGTGCCACCAGCGAGAACCGGGACAGGGGTCACACTGAAGCTTTCTTT
CATSENRDRGHTEAFF
>few|TRBJ2-4|-|TRBV20-1
TGCAGTGCTAGAAGGGAAGCCAAAAACATTCAGTACTTC
CSARREAKNIQYF
>-|TRBJ2-5|TRBD2|TRBV18
TGTGCCAGCTCACCCGGGAGCGGGACGCGCCAAGAGACCCAGTACTTC
CASSPGSGTRQETQYF
>-|TRBJ1-2|TRBD1|TRBV6-1
TGTGCCAGCAGTCCGGACAGGCGCTCCGGCTATGGCTACACCTTC
CASSPDRRSGYGYTF
>few|TRBJ2-2|TRBD2|TRBV7-3
TGTGCCAGCAGCCCTACGGCACTAGCGGGGAGATACACCGGGGAGCTGTTTTTT
CASSPTALAGRYTGELFF
>few|TRBJ1-2|-|TRBV3-1
TGTGCCAGCAGCAAGAGGACAGTAGATGGCTACACCTTC
CASSKRTVDGYTF
>few|TRBJ2-7|-|TRBV7-9
TGTGCCAGCACCGAGACTAGGTCAGGGGGTGACGAGCAGTACTTC
CASTETRSGGDEQYF
>-|TRBJ1-4|-|TRBV4-1
TGCGCCAGCAGCCATGGGCCAGGGAGGGAAAAACTGTTTTTT
CASSHGPGREKLFF
>once|TRBJ2-7|-|TRBV27
TGTGCCAGCAGTTTAAATAGGCTCGACCTGGAGCAGTACTTC
CASSLNRLDLEQYF
>few|TRBJ2-3|TRBD2|TRBV29-1
TGCAGCGTTGGGACTAGCGGGAGAACAGATACGCAGTATTTT
CSVGTSGRTDTQYF
>once|TRBJ2-5|TRBD2|TRBV5-1
TGCGCCAGCAGTCCGCTAGCGGGAAGGGAGACCCAGTACTTC
CASSPLAGRETQYF
>few|TRBJ2-1|-|TRBV7-3
TGTGCCAGCAGCTTAGTCCGGGACAATGAGCAGTTCTTC
CASSLVRDNEQFF
>-|TRBJ2-5|TRBD2|TRBV20-1
TGCAGTGCTAGATCTGGCGGGGGAAAAGAGACCCAGTACTTC
CSARSGGGKETQYF
>-|TRBJ1-1|-|TRBV7-2
TGTGCCAGCAGCTCAGACGGAAGTCGGGCTGAAGCTTTCTTT
CASSSDGSRAEAFF
>-|TRBJ1-5|TRBD1|TRBV7-8
TGTGCCAGCAGCCTTAACAGGGGTGACAATCAGCCCCAGCATTTT
CASSLNRGDNQPQHF
>-|TRBJ1-5|-|TRBV28
TGTGCCAGCAGTTTCTCCCATCAGCCCCAGCATTTT
CASSFSHQPQHF
>-|TRBJ2-4|-|TRBV2
TGTGCCAGCAGTTATCAACTAGCCAAAAACATTCAGTACTTC
CASSYQLAKNIQYF
>few|TRBJ2-2|-|TRBV27
TGTGCCAGCAATGGAGGGGGACACAACACCGGGGAGCTGTTTTTT
CASNGGGHNTGELFF
>few|TRBJ2-1|-|TRBV9
TGTGCCAGCAGCGTAGCCCCTAGCGCGACCTACAATGAGCAGTTCTTC
CASSVAPSATYNEQFF
>-|TRBJ2-1|TRBD2|TRBV18
TGTGCCAGCTCACCACTCCAAGGGACTAGCGGCAATGAGCAGTTCTTC
CASSPLQGTSGNEQFF
>few|TRBJ2-1|TRBD2|TRBV9
TGTGCCAGCAGCGTAGCTACATGGACTAGGGGACACAATGAGCAGTTCTTC
CASSVATWTRGHNEQFF
>-|TRBJ2-1|-|TRBV9
TGTGCCAGCAGCGTAGACGGTTATACCTACAATGAGCAGTTCTTC
CASSVDGYTYNEQFF
>few|TRBJ2-2|-|TRBV9
TGTGCCAGCAGCGAGGAGGTGGGGAACACCGGGGAGCTGTTTTTT
CASSEEVGNTGELFF
>few|TRBJ2-7|-|TRBV29-1
TGCAGCGTCAATGTACAGGGCTACTACTCCTACGAGCAGTACTTC
CSVNVQGYYSYEQYF
>-|TRBJ2-1|-|TRBV18
TGTGCCAGCTCAGTGGTCCCGGGGGCAAGTAGAGATGAGCAGTTCTTC
CASSVVPGASRDEQFF
>-|TRBJ2-7|TRBD2|TRBV20-1
TGCAGTGCTAGAGATCCGACTAGCGGGACCTACGAGCAGTACTTC
CSARDPTSGTYEQYF
>few|TRBJ2-5|-|TRBV4-1
TGCGCCAGCAGCCAACCGAGGGGACTTACAGGACAAGAGACCCAGTACTTC
CASSQPRGLTGQETQYF
>-|TRBJ1-1|-|TRBV18
TGTGCCAGCTCACGAAACAGGGTGGACACTGAAGCTTTCTTT
CASSRNRVDTEAFF
>few|TRBJ1-6|-|TRBV5-1
TGCGCCAGCAGCTCCTCCTTTGACAGGAGCTCCTATAATTCACCCCTCCACTTT
CASSSSFDRSSYNSPLHF
>many|TRBJ1-1|-|TRBV5-1
TGCGCCAGCAGCTTGCAGCTTCACACTGAAGCTTTCTTT
CASSLQLHTEAFF